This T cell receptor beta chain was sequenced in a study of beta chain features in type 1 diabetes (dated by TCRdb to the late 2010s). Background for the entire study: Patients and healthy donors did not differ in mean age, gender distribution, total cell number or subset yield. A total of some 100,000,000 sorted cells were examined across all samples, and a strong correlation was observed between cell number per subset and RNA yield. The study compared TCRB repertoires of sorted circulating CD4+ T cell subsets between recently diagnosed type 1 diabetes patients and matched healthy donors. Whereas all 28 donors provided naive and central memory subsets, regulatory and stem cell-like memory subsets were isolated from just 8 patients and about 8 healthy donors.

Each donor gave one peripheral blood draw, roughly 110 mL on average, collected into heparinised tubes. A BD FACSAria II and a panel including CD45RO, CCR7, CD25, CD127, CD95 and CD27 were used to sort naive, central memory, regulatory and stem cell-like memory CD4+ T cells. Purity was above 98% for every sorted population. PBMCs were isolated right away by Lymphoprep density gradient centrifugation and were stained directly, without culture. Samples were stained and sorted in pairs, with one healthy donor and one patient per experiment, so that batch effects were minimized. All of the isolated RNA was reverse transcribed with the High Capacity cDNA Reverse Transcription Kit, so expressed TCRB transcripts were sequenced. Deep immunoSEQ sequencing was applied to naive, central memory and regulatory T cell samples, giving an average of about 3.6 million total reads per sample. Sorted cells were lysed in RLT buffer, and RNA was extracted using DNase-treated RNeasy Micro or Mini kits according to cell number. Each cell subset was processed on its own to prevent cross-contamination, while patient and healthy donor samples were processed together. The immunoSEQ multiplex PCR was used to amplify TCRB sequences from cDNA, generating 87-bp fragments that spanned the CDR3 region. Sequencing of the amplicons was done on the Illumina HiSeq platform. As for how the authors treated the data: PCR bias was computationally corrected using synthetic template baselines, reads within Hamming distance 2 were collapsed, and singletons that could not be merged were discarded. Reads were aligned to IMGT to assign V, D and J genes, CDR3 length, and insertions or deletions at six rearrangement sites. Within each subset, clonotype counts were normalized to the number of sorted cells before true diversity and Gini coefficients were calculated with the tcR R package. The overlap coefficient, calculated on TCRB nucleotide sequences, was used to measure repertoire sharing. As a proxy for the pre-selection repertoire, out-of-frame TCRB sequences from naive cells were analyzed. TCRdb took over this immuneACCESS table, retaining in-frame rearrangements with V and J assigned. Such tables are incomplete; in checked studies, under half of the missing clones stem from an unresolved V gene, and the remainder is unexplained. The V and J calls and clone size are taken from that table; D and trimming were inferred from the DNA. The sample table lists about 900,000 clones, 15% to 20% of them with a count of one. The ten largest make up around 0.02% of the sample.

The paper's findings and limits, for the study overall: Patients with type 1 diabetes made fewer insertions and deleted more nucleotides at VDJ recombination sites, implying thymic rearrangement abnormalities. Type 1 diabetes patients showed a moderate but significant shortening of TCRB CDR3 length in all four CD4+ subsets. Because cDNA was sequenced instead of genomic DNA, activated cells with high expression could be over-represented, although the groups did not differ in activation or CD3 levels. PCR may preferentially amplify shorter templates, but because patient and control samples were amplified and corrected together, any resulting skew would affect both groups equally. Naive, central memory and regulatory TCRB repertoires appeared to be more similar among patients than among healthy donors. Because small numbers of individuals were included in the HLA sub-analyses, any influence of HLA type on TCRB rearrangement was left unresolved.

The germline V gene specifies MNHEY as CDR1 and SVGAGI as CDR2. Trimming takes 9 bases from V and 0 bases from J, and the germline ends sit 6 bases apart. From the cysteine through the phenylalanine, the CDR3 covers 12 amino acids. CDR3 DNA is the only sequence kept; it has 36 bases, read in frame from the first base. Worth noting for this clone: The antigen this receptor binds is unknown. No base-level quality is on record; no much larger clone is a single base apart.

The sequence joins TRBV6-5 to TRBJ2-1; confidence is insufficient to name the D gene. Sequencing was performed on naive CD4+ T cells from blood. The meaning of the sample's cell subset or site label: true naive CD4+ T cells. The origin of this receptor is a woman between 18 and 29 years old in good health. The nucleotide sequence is TGTGCCAGTTCGACCTCCTACAATGAGCAGTTCTTC. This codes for CASSTSYNEQFF.